The clone carrying this TCR beta chain has a handful of counts. No antigen is known for it. These data originate in a study of cytomegalovirus exposure and HLA in healthy donors. Researchers ran the PCR with 60 Vbeta and 13 Jbeta primers. Profiled with immunoSEQ multiplex PCR; TCRdb holds only in-frame clones, not every one. The table has over 250,000 clones, roughly 90% seen once. Study-wide results and caveats: The later analysis indicated that the majority of CMV-associated TCR beta chains appeared HLA-restricted. Most TCR beta V segments were productive about 90% or about 30% of the time in an earlier analysis.

Healthy bone marrow donors supplied every sample. The sample was PBMCs. The sequence was obtained from a man aged 35 to 55 in good health and CMV-seropositive.

The CDR3 nucleotides read TGTGCCAGCAGCACTCAGGGGTCCCCGGGGAATGAGCAGTTCTTC. Protein: CASSTQGSPGNEQFF. The genes are TRBV9 and TRBJ2-1, with D tentatively TRBD1 (6 bases). V lost 4 bases to trimming and J lost 7 bases, with 18 bases between them. Germline V gene data show CDR1 as SGDLS and CDR2 as YYNGEE. The CDR3 is 15 amino acids.